A single sample is the source of the 29 T cell receptor beta chains below, sequenced in a study of human CD8 memory T cell subsets. UMI-labeled 5' RACE yielded the TCR beta libraries. From the 5' RACE reads, TCRdb lists one entry per CDR3 protein and no DNA. The record lists about 9,000 distinct CDR3 sequences, of which the ten most abundant hold roughly 15%. CCR7+ PD-1+ TIGIT+ early memory CD8+ T cells with exhausted-like traits constituted the TPEX cells. The sample taken for sequencing was CD8+ T cells from PBMCs. These receptors originate from a human donor in good health.

The chain recombines TRBV6-1 with TRBJ2-2; TCRdb's assignment of TRBD2 cannot be checked, as there is no DNA. CDR3 length: 15 amino acids. Germline V gene data show CDR1 as MNHNS and CDR2 as SASEGT. CDR3 in amino acids: CASRPSGSGAGELFF.

The chain recombines TRBV29-1 with TRBJ2-5. The CDR3 has 12 residues. CDR1 is SQVTM, CDR2 ANQGSEA, per germline. CDR3 residues: CSVEGDQETQYF.

This rearrangement joins TRBV19 to TRBJ2-3; the D gene TCRdb calls, TRBD2, cannot be checked with no DNA. CDR1 and CDR2 (germline): LNHDA, SQIVND (reference sequence). The CDR3 runs 16 residues. Here the CDR3 reads CASSFETSGAGDTQYF.

The chain links TRBV7-7 to TRBJ2-7; as DNA is missing, the TRBD1 call by TCRdb cannot be tested. The CDR3 loop spans 13 amino acids. Germline-derived CDR1 and CDR2 are SSHAT and FNYEAQ (reference sequence). The CDR3 spells CASSLARDREQYF.

This chain uses TRBV7-2 with TRBJ2-1; TCRdb lists TRBD1, though no DNA is available to test this call. The length of the CDR3 is 14 residues. Germline lookup yields CDR1 SGHTA and CDR2 FQGNSA. The CDR3 sequence is CASNLGRGVDEQFF.

This chain connects TRBV19 to TRBJ2-1. CDR3 length: 14 amino acids. CDR1 and CDR2 from the germline V gene are LNHDA and SQIVND (reference sequence). The CDR3 loop reads CASRSGSSYNEQFF.

The CDR3 protein is CASSFGGLDYETQYF. This chain joins TRBV7-3 and TRBJ2-5; absent DNA, TCRdb's TRBD2 call cannot be checked. The germline V gene encodes CDR1 SGHTA and CDR2 FQGTGA. The CDR3 totals 15 residues. Looking up the rest from reference TRBV7-3 and TRBJ2-5 gives the full variable domain: GAGVSQTPSNKVTEKGKYVELRCDPISGHTALYWYRQSLGQGPEFLIYFQGTGAADDSGLPNDRFFAVRPEGSVSTLKIQRTERGDSAVYLCASSFGGLDYETQYFGPGTRLLVL.

V gene TRBV4-3 combines with J gene TRBJ2-7; TCRdb designates TRBD1, a call that cannot be tested without DNA. There are 16 residues in the CDR3. From germline, CDR1 is LGHNA and CDR2 YSLEER. The CDR3 spells CASSQAWRQGGSESYF.

This chain links TRBV11-2 with TRBJ1-1; as DNA is missing, the TRBD1 call by TCRdb cannot be tested. This CDR3 region has 16 residues. CDR1 is SGHAT, CDR2 FQNNGV, per germline. The CDR3 loop is CASSLGPDRGWSEAFF.

This clonotype registers medium-sized by frequency. This chain joins TRBV5-4 and TRBJ2-1; TCRdb names TRBD2, which stays unverified in the absence of DNA. The CDR3 is 14 amino acids. Germline V gene lookup returns CDR1 SGHNT and CDR2 YYREEE (reference sequence). CDR3 sequence reads: CASTIAGGQNEQFF.

This chain uses TRBV9 with TRBJ2-5; TCRdb designates TRBD1, a call that cannot be tested without DNA. This CDR3 has 16 amino acids. CDR1 is SGDLS and CDR2 is YYNGEE in the germline V gene. This CDR3 is CASSVATGAGQETQYF.

By frequency, this clonotype is medium-sized (0.01 to 0.1%). This sequence joins TRBV29-1 and TRBJ1-4; TCRdb's D gene call, TRBD1, goes unchecked for lack of DNA. The length of the CDR3 is 15 residues. Germline V lookup: CDR1 SQVTM, CDR2 ANQGSEA. CDR3: CSVGYLGGADEKLFF.

This clonotype shows up as medium-sized by frequency. The genes are TRBV20-1 and TRBJ2-3; the D call of TRBD2 rests on TCRdb alone, since no DNA is present to check it. Germline lookup yields CDR1 DFQATT and CDR2 SNEGSKA (reference sequence). This CDR3 has 15 amino acids. The CDR3 sequence: CSAPGLAGGTDTQYF.

This clonotype is deemed large by its frequency. This chain connects TRBV7-3 to TRBJ1-1. The CDR3 is 13 amino acids. The germline V gene has CDR1 SGHTA and CDR2 FQGTGA. Here the CDR3 reads CASSQPPNTEAFF.

The chain couples TRBV3-1 to TRBJ2-3; the D call from TCRdb, TRBD1, cannot be confirmed without DNA. CDR1 and CDR2 (germline): LGHDT, YNNKEL (reference sequence). The CDR3 totals 15 residues. CDR3 loop: CASSPNRDSTDTQYF.

The chain recombines TRBV6-5 with TRBJ2-4; TCRdb indicates TRBD1, and absent DNA this call remains unverified. The CDR3 covers 16 residues. Germline CDR1 is MNHEY and CDR2 is SVGAGI. CDR3 region: CASSPRGALGKNIQYF.

The gene calls are TRBV6-1 and TRBJ2-4; the D call from TCRdb, TRBD1, cannot be confirmed without DNA. Per the germline V gene, CDR1 is MNHNS and CDR2 is SASEGT. The CDR3 length is 14 residues. CDR3 loop: CASGLDSTANIQYF.

The chain joins TRBV29-1 to TRBJ2-7; checking the TCRdb D call of TRBD1 is not possible without DNA. CDR1 is SQVTM, CDR2 ANQGSEA, per germline. CDR3 length: 16 residues. The CDR3 here is CSVEGGVQGTTYEQYF.

The rearrangement uses TRBV2 and TRBJ2-7. The V gene's germline CDR1 is SNHLY and CDR2 FYNNEI. This CDR3 spans 11 amino acids. The CDR3 loop is CALSPSYEQYF.

The gene calls are TRBV28 and TRBJ2-1; TCRdb names TRBD1, which stays unverified in the absence of DNA. From germline, CDR1 is MDHEN and CDR2 SYDVKM. The CDR3 runs 14 residues. CDR3 amino acids: CASSLDRGYNEQFF.

The chain is built from TRBV20-1 and TRBJ2-7; TCRdb's D gene call, TRBD2, goes unchecked for lack of DNA. The germline CDR1 and CDR2 sequences are DFQATT and SNEGSKA (reference sequence). This CDR3 has 16 residues. The CDR3 here is CSASPKLAVYSYEQYF.

The chain is built from TRBV29-1 and TRBJ1-3. The CDR3 is 15 amino acids. CDR1 is SQVTM and CDR2 is ANQGSEA in the germline V gene. This CDR3 is CSVEDLETSGNTIYF.

This rearrangement joins TRBV30 to TRBJ2-1. The CDR3 runs to 17 residues. CDR1 is GTSNPN, CDR2 SVGIG, per germline (reference sequence). The CDR3: CAWSRSADGSSYNEQFF.

V gene TRBV30 combines with J gene TRBJ2-3; without DNA, the TCRdb call of TRBD1 cannot be checked. Germline V gene data show CDR1 as GTSNPN and CDR2 as SVGIG (reference sequence). The CDR3 consists of 14 residues. CDR3 residues: CAWSVGARTDTQYF. The variable domain in full, completed from reference TRBV30 and TRBJ2-3, reads SQTIHQWPATLVQPVGSPLSLECTVEGTSNPNLYWYRQAAGRGLQLLFYSVGIGQISSEVPQNLSASRPQDRQFILSSKKLLLSDSGFYLCAWSVGARTDTQYFGPGTRLTVL.

The chain combines TRBV7-6 with TRBJ2-3. CDR3 length: 12 amino acids. Per the germline V gene, CDR1 is SGHVS and CDR2 is FNYEAQ. This CDR3 reads CATGTATDTQYF.

This clonotype ranks as medium-sized (0.01 to 0.1%) in terms of frequency. The chain employs TRBV11-2 and TRBJ2-3; the D call of TRBD2 rests on TCRdb alone, since no DNA is present to check it. CDR1 and CDR2 from the germline V gene are SGHAT and FQNNGV. CDR3 size: 15 residues. CDR3 sequence reads: CASSLLAGLTDTQYF.

The gene calls are TRBV7-2 and TRBJ1-2; TCRdb's D gene call, TRBD1, goes unchecked for lack of DNA. From germline, CDR1 is SGHTA and CDR2 FQGNSA. This CDR3 region has 13 residues. The CDR3 is CASSYGQVDGYTF.

Judged by frequency, this clonotype is medium-sized (0.01 to 0.1%). V and J are TRBV3-1 and TRBJ2-7; absent DNA, TCRdb's TRBD1 call cannot be checked. The CDR3 runs 14 residues. Germline CDR1 and CDR2: LGHDT and YNNKEL (reference sequence). CDR3 in amino acids: CASSQQDRPYEQYF.

Judged by frequency, this clonotype is medium-sized (0.01 to 0.1%). The CDR3 protein is CASSQELPQEKQFF. The chain couples TRBV14 to TRBJ2-1. CDR3 length equals 14 residues. Germline loops: CDR1 SGHDN, CDR2 FVKESK. Full variable domain (missing parts from reference TRBV14 and TRBJ2-1): EAGVTQFPSHSVIEKGQTVTLRCDPISGHDNLYWYRRVMGKEIKFLLHFVKESKQDESGMPNNRFLAERTGGTYSTLKVQPAELEDSGVYFCASSQELPQEKQFFGPGTRLTVL.